This TCR beta chain stems from a study of blood T cell repertoires in COVID-19. Study background: The study drew acute and convalescent COVID-19 samples from the United States, Italy and Spain. Sources were T cells, B-cell-depleted T cells, or PBMCs; the material itself was cDNA or gDNA.

Libraries were prepared by immunoSEQ multiplex PCR; TCRdb keeps only in-frame clonotypes and omits some of them. The sample contains around 140,000 clones, nearly 90% of which appear only once. CDR1 is MDHEN, CDR2 SYDVKM, per germline. There are 15 residues in the CDR3. V lost 4 bases, J lost 2 bases, and 4 bases stayed unmatched. The receptor was derived from a man between 65 and 85 years old with acute or convalescent COVID-19. The chain is built from TRBV28 and TRBJ2-3; 9 nucleotides line up with TRBD2. The sequenced sample consisted of peripheral blood. The CDR3 loop is CASSSTSGYTDTQYF. For the CDR3, the DNA is TGTGCCAGCAGTTCGACTAGCGGTTACACAGATACGCAGTATTTT.